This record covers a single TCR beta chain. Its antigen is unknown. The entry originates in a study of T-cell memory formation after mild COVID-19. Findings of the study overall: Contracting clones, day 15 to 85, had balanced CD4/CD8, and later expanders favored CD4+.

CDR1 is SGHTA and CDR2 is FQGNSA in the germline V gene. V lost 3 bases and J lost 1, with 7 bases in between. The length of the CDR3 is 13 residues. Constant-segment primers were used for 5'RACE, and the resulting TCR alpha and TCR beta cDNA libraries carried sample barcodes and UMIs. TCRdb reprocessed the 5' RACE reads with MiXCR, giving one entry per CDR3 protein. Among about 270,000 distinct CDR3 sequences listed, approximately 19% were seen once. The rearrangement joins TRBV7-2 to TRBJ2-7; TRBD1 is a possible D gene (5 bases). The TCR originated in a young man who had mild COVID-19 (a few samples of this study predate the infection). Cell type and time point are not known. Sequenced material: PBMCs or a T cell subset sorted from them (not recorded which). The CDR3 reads CASSFPGSYEQYF. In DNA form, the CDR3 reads TGTGCCAGCAGCTTCCCAGGGTCCTACGAGCAGTACTTC.